This T cell receptor (beta chain) is drawn from a study of PD-L1 blockade in urothelial cancer (dated by TCRdb to about 2017). Notes on the research overall: Every patient began therapy in the mid-2010s and was given atezolizumab 1,200 mg intravenously every 3 weeks. About 85% of the roughly 29 patients were identified as males with urothelial cancer of bladder origin, and a prior smoking history was reported by 18 of 29 patients. Patients had an ECOG performance status of 0 or 1 and had received between 0 and 3 prior chemotherapy regimens. Blood samples were analyzed 3 weeks after the start of treatment (second dose) and 6 weeks after the start of treatment. A median of about 150,000 T cells and roughly 80,000 unique TCRs was obtained from blood samples, and a median clonality of approximately 0.08 was observed. The study, an exploratory multi-omic analysis, examined somatic, immune and clinical correlates of response to PD-L1 blockade with atezolizumab in urothelial cancer. Pretreatment tumor samples, along with matched peripheral blood serially collected before and after atezolizumab treatment, were subjected to TCR sequencing. Durable clinical benefit was defined as a progression-free survival longer than 6 months, and TCR features were additionally tested against progression-free survival and overall survival. In the same patients, pretreatment tumors underwent whole exome sequencing and RNA sequencing in addition to TCR sequencing. Durable clinical benefit was achieved by nine patients and was not achieved by 20 patients. Pretreatment blood TCR-seq was available for about 27 patients, at least one posttreatment blood collection was obtained for about 24 patients, and tumor TCR-seq was available for about 24 patients.

V has 4 bases trimmed and J has 5 bases trimmed; junction bases matching no gene number 3. CDR1 and CDR2 (SQVTM, ANQGSEA) derive from the germline V gene. From the cysteine up to the phenylalanine, the CDR3 has a length of 14 residues. Solely the CDR3 DNA is kept, with 42 bases framed from the first base. Study-wide findings and limitations: A pretreatment peripheral blood TCR clonality below the median was linked to improved progression-free and overall survival. Small sample size (n ≈ 29) and many exploratory analyses mean the results are intended to be hypothesis-generating. Greater expansion of tumor-associated TCR clones in peripheral blood 3 weeks after the start of treatment was observed in patients with durable benefit (n ≈ 20, p = 0.022).

Of note for this clone: The clone's antigen remains unknown. One base away there is no much larger clone; base qualities are not given.

Synthetic TCR analog templates were spiked into each PCR to estimate absolute template abundance from read counts. TCRbeta CDR3 regions were amplified from genomic DNA with bias-controlled V and J gene primers using the immunoSEQ assay. Sequencing of rearranged TCRbeta segments was performed at approximately 20X coverage. The authors' pipeline ran thus. Clustering was used to correct sequencing errors, and CDR3s were annotated against IMGT to assign V, D and J genes. Out-of-frame and stop-codon sequences were excluded, and only productive TCRbeta rearrangements were used in downstream analyses. To compute clonality, Shannon entropy was normalized by the log of the number of unique productive sequences and then subtracted from one. Fisher's exact test with Benjamini-Hochberg correction, using a cutoff of adjusted p below 0.01, was how clones that differed between time points or between blood and tumor were identified. TCRdb stores this immuneACCESS table with in-frame sequences only. Part of the clones is absent; in the studies checked, under half of the shortfall reflects unresolved V genes, and no reason is known for the rest. From that table come the V and J calls and clone size; the DNA was used to work out D and trimming. The sample table shows tens of thousands of clones, and less than 90% are seen once. Together, the top ten hold approximately 2% of the sample.

In light of the paper, this sample's time point label describes: pretreatment peripheral blood. The cohort comprised fewer than 35 patients with locally advanced or metastatic urothelial carcinoma treated at Memorial Sloan Kettering on a trial protocol. Peripheral blood mononuclear cells were collected pretreatment and during treatment, at between 1 and 8 total time points per patient. The Qiagen DNeasy Blood extraction kit was used to purify genomic DNA from total PBMCs and tumor samples. PBMCs were collected pretreatment and during treatment, and were isolated and stored as previously described. The receptor was derived from a man in his 60s with urothelial cancer. Sequenced material: PBMCs, taken around atezolizumab (anti-PD-L1) treatment. Recombination connected TRBV29-1 to TRBJ1-6; the central 9 bases match TRBD1. The DNA reads TGCAGCGTTGCCTGGACAGGGGATAATTCACCCCTCCACTTT. Its product reads: CSVAWTGDNSPLHF.